The 7 T cell receptor beta chains below were found in one sample sequenced in a study of cytomegalovirus exposure and HLA in healthy donors. Vbeta (60) and Jbeta (13) primers were used in the PCR. TCRdb's table, derived via immunoSEQ multiplex PCR, lists solely in-frame clones and lacks some. The data hold over 150,000 clones, with roughly four fifths observed a single time. Sample: PBMCs. The receptors originated from a man between 35 and 55 years old in good health and CMV-seronegative.

The chain is built from TRBV6-5 and TRBJ2-7; 8 positions agree with TRBD1. Germline CDR1 MNHEY, CDR2 SVGAGI. Trimming removed 11 bases from V and 5 bases from J; junction bases left unmatched: 8. CDR3 length: 12 amino acids. CDR3 bases: TGTGCCGCCACAGGGGGAGCGCACGAGCAGTACTTC. This translates into CAATGGAHEQYF.

The V and J genes are TRBV7-9 and TRBJ2-3; TRBD2 is a possible D gene (6 bases). Germline CDR1 and CDR2: SEHNR and FQNEAQ (reference sequence). The V end lost 7 bases, the J end lost 0 bases, and 11 bases lay between the germline ends. The CDR3 is 14 residues long. CDR3 loop: CASTTGTSTDTQYF. The CDR3 DNA reads as TGTGCCAGCACCACCGGGACTAGCACAGATACGCAGTATTTT.

This rearrangement joins TRBV21-1 to TRBJ2-7; TRBD1 is the table's D call and was not checked against the DNA. TRBV21-1 is a pseudogene. This CDR3 region has 13 residues. The CDR3 is CARYRGRLGEQYF. CDR3 coding DNA: TGTGCCAGGTACAGGGGAAGATTAGGGGAGCAGTACTTC.

This clone was found once. J is TRBJ1-5 and V is TRBV2; perhaps TRBD1 as D (6 bases). The CDR3 spans 13 residues. V was shortened by 7 bases and J by 3 bases, with 10 bases between the two germline ends. CDR1 SNHLY and CDR2 FYNNEI come from the germline V gene. CDR3 region: CASNRDLNQPQHF. The CDR3 region has the DNA TGTGCCAGCAACAGGGACCTCAATCAGCCCCAGCATTTT.

The chain employs TRBV4-2 and TRBJ2-2, with a weak D call TRBD2 (6 bases). The CDR3 runs 15 residues. CDR1 LGHNA and CDR2 YNFKEQ come from the germline V gene. Trimming took off 4 bases at V and 2 bases at J, with 11 bases between the two ends. The CDR3 nucleotides read TGTGCCAGCAGCCGCAATAGCGGAAACACCGGGGAGCTGTTTTTT. Its translation: CASSRNSGNTGELFF.

The chain uses TRBV15 and TRBJ1-1, with TRBD1 as a possible D gene (6 bases). The CDR3 contains 15 residues. CDR1 LNHNV and CDR2 YYDKDF come from the germline V gene (reference sequence). V gave up 1 base and J gave up 5 bases, with 14 bases separating them. Written as DNA, the CDR3 is TGTGCCACCAGCAGAGGAGGAGGGGGAGGGACTGAAGCTTTCTTT. It translates to CATSRGGGGGTEAFF.

The genes are TRBV9 and TRBJ2-2; 8 bases align to TRBD2. CDR3 length: 16 amino acids. Germline V gene lookup returns CDR1 SGDLS and CDR2 YYNGEE. The trim removed 0 bases at V and 3 bases at J, leaving 4 bases unmatched. CDR3 residues: CASSVVAGGYTGELFF. In nucleotides, the CDR3 is TGTGCCAGCAGCGTAGTTGCGGGGGGCTACACCGGGGAGCTGTTTTTT.